This T cell receptor beta chain was found in a study of OX40 agonist ivuxolimab in advanced cancers. The overall study: Every 2 weeks, patients received ivuxolimab intravenously, dosed at 0.01 to 10 mg/kg.

General study results and limits: Antigens targeted by the expanded peripheral T cells were not determined.

Note on this clone: Antigen: not known.

Clones were read by immunoSEQ multiplex PCR, and TCRdb kept only the in-frame ones, dropping some. Of 5,300 or so clones in the sample, roughly 70% were seen once. This specimen consisted of CD4+ or CD8+ T cells sorted from blood, obtained in a trial of the OX40 agonist ivuxolimab. The sequence came from an adult with an advanced solid tumor such as melanoma, head and neck, liver or kidney cancer.

This chain's CDR3 is CASGRGGYGYTF. The CDR3 coding sequence is TGTGCTAGTGGCAGGGGGGGCTATGGCTACACCTTC. The chain combines TRBV12-5 with TRBJ1-2, with TRBD1 identical over 7 bases. This CDR3 comprises 12 residues. The V segment lost 6 bases and the J segment 4 bases; nucleotides outside the gene matches: 2. Germline V CDR1 and CDR2: LGHNT, FRNRAP.